One and the same sample provided the 6 T cell receptor beta chains below, sequenced in a study of T-cell memory formation after mild COVID-19. MiXCR, run by TCRdb on the 5' RACE reads, gives a single entry per CDR3 protein. The profile shows under 110,000 distinct CDR3 sequences, about an eighth of them singletons. Sequencing was carried out using PBMCs or a T cell subset sorted from them (not recorded which). The receptors derive from an adult woman who had mild COVID-19 (a few samples of this study predate the infection). Cell type and time point are not known.

This clonotype has only a few counts. The CDR3 loop is CSVAGGDGNEQYF. CDR3 in DNA: TGCAGCGTTGCAGGGGGCGACGGCAACGAGCAGTACTTC. V is TRBV29-1 and J is TRBJ2-7; TRBD1 agrees at 8 bases. The CDR3 runs 13 residues. Germline V gives CDR1 SQVTM, CDR2 ANQGSEA. V dropped 4 bases and J dropped 5; count of bases not matched to a gene: 7.

The chain uses TRBV9 and TRBJ2-1; a weak D match, TRBD2 (6 bases). V lost 0 bases, J lost 5 bases, and 12 bases lay in between. Looked up from germline, CDR1 is SGDLS and CDR2 is YYNGEE. This CDR3 region has 15 residues. This CDR3 is CASSVASGSNNEQFF. CDR3 coding DNA: TGTGCCAGCAGCGTAGCCAGCGGGTCTAACAATGAGCAGTTCTTC.

This clonotype was observed a handful of times. The chain is built from TRBV5-1 and TRBJ1-1, with D uncertain. The ends were cut back, 4 bases at V and 0 bases at J, with 7 bases in the middle. Looked up from germline, CDR1 is SGHRS and CDR2 is YFSETQ. This CDR3 contains 13 residues. The CDR3 nucleotides are TGCGCCAGCAGCCTAAACATGAACACTGAAGCTTTCTTT. This sequence encodes CASSLNMNTEAFF.

This clonotype was detected a few times. This chain connects TRBV4-1 to TRBJ2-7; D ambiguous. The CDR3 contains 12 residues. V gave up 3 bases and J gave up 6 bases, with 9 bases separating them. Germline lookup yields CDR1 MGHRA and CDR2 YSYEKL. In DNA form, the CDR3 reads TGCGCCAGCAGCCATCTGAGAACCGAGCAGTACTTC. Translated: CASSHLRTEQYF.

This clonotype was counted between two and nine times. V and J are TRBV21-1 and TRBJ1-1. TRBV21-1 is assigned pseudogene status. This CDR3 has 15 amino acids. The CDR3 is CASSKDRAMNTEAFF. CDR3 nucleotide sequence: TGTGCCAGCAGCAAAGATAGGGCCATGAACACTGAAGCTTTCTTT.

This clonotype has ten or more counts. The CDR3 sequence is CASTVSPEGYNEQFF. The CDR3 DNA sequence: TGTGCCAGCACTGTATCCCCCGAGGGGTACAATGAGCAGTTCTTC. The chain uses TRBV7-8 and TRBJ2-1, with D perhaps given as TRBD1 or TRBD2 (5 bases each). Germline V gene data show CDR1 as SGHVS and CDR2 as FQNEAQ. The germline V and J ends were trimmed by 7 bases and 4 bases, with 17 bases remaining between them. The CDR3 consists of 15 residues.